The present T cell receptor (beta chain) was sequenced within a study of blood T cells in healthy people across ages. Study results and caveats: Both naive CD4+ cell counts and diversity were greater in long-lived donors than in aged donors.

CDR1 and CDR2 from the germline V gene are MNHEY and SVGEGT. This CDR3 is 12 amino acids long. V was shortened by 10 bases and J by 0 bases, with 10 bases between the two germline ends. About this clonotype: Its antigen remains unidentified.

The authors ran a second PCR of about 7 to 12 cycles using a sample-barcoded 5' primer and a J-beta primer mix. TCRdb analysed the 5' RACE reads with MiXCR anew, one entry per CDR3 protein. The table records over 500,000 distinct CDR3 sequences, 52% of them present only once. This sequence originates from a woman aged 80 or over in good health. Sample: blood. The V and J genes are TRBV6-2 or TRBV6-3 and TRBJ2-7, with D possibly TRBD2 on 7 matching bases. As DNA, the CDR3 is TGTGCCACTCGGGGGGCCTCCTACGAGCAGTACTTC. It is translated as CATRGASYEQYF.